A single sample gave rise to the 19 T cell receptor beta chains below, sequenced in a study of identical twins. TCRdb re-analysed the 5' RACE reads in MiXCR, keeping a single row per CDR3 protein. The sample contains about 530,000 distinct CDR3 sequences, around 20% of which appear only once. The same specimen was also included in a second study, on yellow fever vaccine responses in identical twins.

Material: CD4+ T cells sorted from blood. These receptors originate from a woman between 18 and 29 years old in good health.

V is TRBV5-1 and J is TRBJ2-3; 13 bases align to TRBD2. V dropped 4 bases and J dropped 2; count of bases not matched to a gene: 4. From germline, CDR1 is SGHRS and CDR2 YFSETQ. This CDR3 is built from 16 residues. The CDR3 region is CASSPGLAGFTDTQYF. DNA of the CDR3: TGCGCCAGCAGCCCGGGACTAGCGGGGTTCACAGATACGCAGTATTTT.

The V and J genes are TRBV11-2 and TRBJ2-5; TRBD2 is a possible D gene (5 bases). The CDR3 totals 13 residues. Germline CDR1 SGHAT, CDR2 FQNNGV. V was pared by 2 bases and J by 5 bases, with 9 bases between. The DNA of the CDR3 is TGTGCCAGCAGCTTACTTCCGGGGGAGACCCAGTACTTC. Protein product: CASSLLPGETQYF.

J is TRBJ2-7 and V is TRBV6-1, with D uncertain. This CDR3 region has 15 residues. Germline lookup yields CDR1 MNHNS and CDR2 SASEGT. With 6 bases removed from V and 0 bases from J, the gap between germline ends came to 15 bases. The CDR3 sequence: CASRLDGRFSYEQYF. CDR3 in DNA: TGTGCCAGCAGGCTCGACGGCCGTTTCTCCTACGAGCAGTACTTC.

This clonotype was counted a single time. The chain uses TRBV7-2 and TRBJ2-5; no firm D call. Trimming removed 7 bases from V and 4 bases from J, with 19 bases in between. The CDR3 runs to 15 residues. Per germline, CDR1 SGHTA and CDR2 FQGNSA. This CDR3 reads CASTLSRQDRETQYF. Here the CDR3 DNA reads TGTGCCAGCACTTTGAGTCGGCAGGACCGAGAGACCCAGTACTTC. The complete variable domain, with remaining parts taken from reference TRBV7-2 and TRBJ2-5, reads GAGVSQSPSNKVTEKGKDVELRCDPISGHTALYWYRQSLGQGLEFLIYFQGNSAPDKSGLPSDRFSAERTGGSVSTLTIQRTQQEDSAVYLCASTLSRQDRETQYFGPGTRLLVL.

This clonotype has more than one count but fewer than ten. V gene TRBV12-3 or TRBV12-4 combines with J gene TRBJ2-7, with 9 bases aligning to TRBD1. CDR3 length: 13 residues. Unmatched junction bases numbered 4, after V lost 6 bases and J lost 4 bases. The chain's CDR3 is CASRTGGVYEQYF. Written as DNA, the CDR3 is TGTGCCAGCAGGACAGGGGGAGTTTACGAGCAGTACTTC.

This clonotype came up a few times. The rearrangement uses TRBV7-3 and TRBJ2-1; tentative D call: TRBD2 (6 bases). This CDR3 spans 16 amino acids. CDR1 and CDR2 from the germline V gene are SGHTA and FQGTGA. V gave up 5 bases and J gave up 6 bases, with 20 bases separating them. The DNA for the CDR3 is TGTGCCAGCAGCCCCACTTCAGCGGGTCAGGCCAATGAGCAGTTCTTC. Its protein product is CASSPTSAGQANEQFF.

This clonotype appeared a single time. This sequence joins TRBV20-1 and TRBJ2-1, with D possibly being TRBD1 (5 bases). Germline V gene lookup returns CDR1 DFQATT and CDR2 SNEGSKA (reference sequence). The CDR3 extends over 13 amino acids. The ends were cut back, 4 bases at V and 0 bases at J, with 7 bases in the middle. The CDR3 coding sequence is TGCAGTGCTATTAGGGGCTCCTACAATGAGCAGTTCTTC. This encodes CSAIRGSYNEQFF.

The chain has TRBV15 and TRBJ1-1, with 7 nucleotides matching TRBD1. V lost 1 base to trimming and J lost 4 bases; unmatched junction nucleotides: 9. CDR1 is LNHNV, CDR2 YYDKDF, per germline (reference sequence). The CDR3 has 16 residues. Here the CDR3 reads CATSRAKGNRGTEAFF. In DNA, the CDR3 is TGTGCCACCAGCAGAGCAAAAGGCAACAGGGGCACTGAAGCTTTCTTT.

The V and J genes are TRBV12-3 or TRBV12-4 and TRBJ2-5, with TRBD2 as a possible D gene (6 bases). Trimming removed 3 bases from V and 2 bases from J, with 16 bases in between. The CDR3 runs 16 residues. CDR3 in amino acids: CASSLRGGPAQETQYF. In DNA, the CDR3 is TGTGCCAGCAGTTTGCGGGGAGGACCCGCTCAAGAGACCCAGTACTTC.

This clonotype turned up a few times. This sequence joins TRBV10-3 and TRBJ2-2; the D is unclear. The germline V gene encodes CDR1 ENHRY and CDR2 SYGVKD. V lost 4 bases and J 0 bases, leaving 6 bases between the germline ends. CDR3 length: 14 residues. The CDR3 DNA follows: TGTGCCATCAGTGCCCATACGAACACCGGGGAGCTGTTTTTT. It encodes CAISAHTNTGELFF.

This clonotype has more than one count but fewer than ten. This chain links TRBV5-1 with TRBJ2-1; possibly TRBD2 for D (6 bases). The length of the CDR3 is 16 residues. With 2 bases removed from V and 0 bases from J, the gap between germline ends came to 12 bases. Germline-derived CDR1 and CDR2 are SGHRS and YFSETQ. The CDR3 spells CASSFVSGSSYNEQFF. CDR3 DNA: TGCGCCAGCAGCTTTGTTAGCGGCAGCTCCTACAATGAGCAGTTCTTC.

The V and J genes are TRBV10-3 and TRBJ2-7, with 8 bases fitting TRBD2. The V gene end was trimmed by 0 bases and the J gene end by 6 bases; junction bases not matched to a gene: 7. Germline V gives CDR1 ENHRY, CDR2 SYGVKD. CDR3 length: 15 amino acids. CDR3 in amino acids: CAISESTGGPIEQYF. CDR3 DNA: TGTGCCATCAGTGAGTCGACGGGAGGGCCTATCGAGCAGTACTTC.

This clonotype showed up just a few times. The chain combines TRBV7-6 with TRBJ2-3, with D tentatively TRBD1 (5 bases). This CDR3 comprises 17 residues. The germline V and J ends were trimmed by 5 bases and 2 bases, with 20 bases remaining between them. The germline CDR1 and CDR2 sequences are SGHVS and FNYEAQ. The CDR3 is CASSKGMAGRFTDTQYF. DNA of the CDR3: TGTGCCAGCAGCAAAGGGATGGCAGGGCGATTCACAGATACGCAGTATTTT.

V is TRBV20-1 and J is TRBJ2-1; TRBD2 matches 9 bases. This CDR3 is built from 18 residues. Trimming took 1 base from V and 0 from J; bases not matched to a gene: 10. The germline CDR1 and CDR2 sequences are DFQATT and SNEGSKA (reference sequence). The CDR3 sequence is CSARVRLAGLRSYNEQFF. CDR3 DNA sequence: TGCAGTGCTAGAGTGCGTCTAGCGGGACTCCGCTCCTACAATGAGCAGTTCTTC.

The V gene is TRBV29-1, the J gene TRBJ2-2, with 9 positions matching TRBD2. The germline V gene encodes CDR1 SQVTM and CDR2 ANQGSEA. The CDR3 has 16 amino acids. Unmatched junction bases numbered 10, after V lost 5 bases and J lost 3 bases. This CDR3 reads CSVYLREGRDTGELFF. Here the CDR3 DNA reads TGCAGCGTTTATTTGCGGGAGGGCCGCGACACCGGGGAGCTGTTTTTT.

This clonotype came up a few times. The chain couples TRBV5-1 to TRBJ2-5; perhaps D is TRBD1 or TRBD2 (5 bases each). Germline assignment: CDR1 SGHRS and CDR2 YFSETQ. This CDR3 has 15 amino acids. The V end was cut by 0 bases, the J end by 1 base, with 10 bases between. CDR3 coding DNA: TGCGCCAGCAGCTTGGTCGGGGCCCTCCAAGAGACCCAGTACTTC. As protein: CASSLVGALQETQYF.

CDR3 in DNA: TGCGCCAGCAGCTTGGACAGGGCAGTGGAGACCCAGTACTTC. Translating gives CASSLDRAVETQYF. The chain is built from TRBV5-1 and TRBJ2-5; a possible D gene is TRBD1 (6 bases). The CDR3 has 14 amino acids. V lost 0 bases and J lost 5, with 11 bases in between. Germline lookup yields CDR1 SGHRS and CDR2 YFSETQ.

This clonotype was seen ten or more times. The chain recombines TRBV12-3 or TRBV12-4 with TRBJ1-5, with D unclear. Trimming removed 2 bases at V and 1 base at J, with 6 bases between. There are 14 residues in the CDR3. The CDR3 sequence is CASSLSISNQPQHF. The CDR3 region has the DNA TGTGCCAGCAGTTTATCCATAAGCAATCAGCCCCAGCATTTT.

V usage is TRBV28 and J usage is TRBJ2-3; tentative D call: TRBD2 (6 bases). Looked up from germline, CDR1 is MDHEN and CDR2 is SYDVKM. CDR3 size: 13 residues. V lost 6 bases, J lost 8 bases, and 15 bases lay in between. CDR3 in amino acids: CASRAPGDGTQYF. The CDR3 DNA follows: TGTGCCAGCAGAGCCCCGGGGGATGGTACGCAGTATTTT.